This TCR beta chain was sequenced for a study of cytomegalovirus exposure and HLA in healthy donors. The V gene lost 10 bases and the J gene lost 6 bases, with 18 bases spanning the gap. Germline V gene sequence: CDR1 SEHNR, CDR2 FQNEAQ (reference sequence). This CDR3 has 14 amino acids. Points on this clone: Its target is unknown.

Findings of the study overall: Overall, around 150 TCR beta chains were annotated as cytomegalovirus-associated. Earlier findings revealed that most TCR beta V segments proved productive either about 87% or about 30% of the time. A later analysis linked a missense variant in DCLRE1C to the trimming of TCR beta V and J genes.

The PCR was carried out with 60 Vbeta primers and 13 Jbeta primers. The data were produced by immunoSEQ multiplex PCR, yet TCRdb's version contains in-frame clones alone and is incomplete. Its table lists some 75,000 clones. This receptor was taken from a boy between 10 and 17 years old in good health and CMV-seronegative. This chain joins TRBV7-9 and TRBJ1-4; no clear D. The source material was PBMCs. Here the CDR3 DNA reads TGTGCCACCCAACCAGACACTCTCGATGAAAAACTGTTTTTT. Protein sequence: CATQPDTLDEKLFF.